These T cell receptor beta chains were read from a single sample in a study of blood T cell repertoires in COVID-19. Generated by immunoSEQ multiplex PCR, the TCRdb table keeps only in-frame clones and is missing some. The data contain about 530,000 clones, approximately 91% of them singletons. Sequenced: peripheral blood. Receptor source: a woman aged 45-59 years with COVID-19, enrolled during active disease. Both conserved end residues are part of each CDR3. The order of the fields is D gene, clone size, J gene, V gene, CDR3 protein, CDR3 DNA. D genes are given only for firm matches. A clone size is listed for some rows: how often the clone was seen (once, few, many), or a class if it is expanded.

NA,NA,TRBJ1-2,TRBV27,CASSLKGGLGYTF,TGTGCCAGCAGTTTAAAGGGAGGGTTGGGCTACACCTTC
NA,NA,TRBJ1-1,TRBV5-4,CASSKTVNTEAFF,TGTGCCAGCAGCAAGACAGTGAACACTGAAGCTTTCTTT
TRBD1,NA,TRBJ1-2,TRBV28,CASSPPGTGKGYGYTF,TGTGCCAGCAGCCCCCCCGGGACAGGGAAGGGATATGGCTACACCTTC
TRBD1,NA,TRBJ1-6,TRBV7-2,CASSLTDRGFASPLHF,TGTGCCAGCAGCTTGACGGACAGGGGTTTCGCCTCACCCCTCCACTTT
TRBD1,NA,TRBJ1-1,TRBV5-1,CASSLMTGLNTEAFF,TGCGCCAGCAGCCTTATGACAGGGCTGAACACTGAAGCTTTCTTT
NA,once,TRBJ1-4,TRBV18,CASSPRGSSNEKLFF,TGTGCCAGCTCACCTCGAGGCAGTTCTAATGAAAAACTGTTTTTT
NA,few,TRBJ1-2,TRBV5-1,CASSSEEGNYGYTF,TGCGCCAGCAGCTCCGAGGAGGGGAACTATGGCTACACCTTC
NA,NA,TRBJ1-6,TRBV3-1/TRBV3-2,CASSPRAGRGSPLHF,TGTGCCAGCAGCCCTAGGGCGGGCCGGGGTTCACCCCTCCACTTT
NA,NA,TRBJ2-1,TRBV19,CASSPDRTQEQFF,TGTGCCAGTAGTCCCGACAGGACACAGGAGCAGTTCTTC
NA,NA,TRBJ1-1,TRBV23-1,CASSRGEGTEAFF,TGCGCCAGCAGTCGAGGGGAGGGCACTGAAGCTTTCTTT
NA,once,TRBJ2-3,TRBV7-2,CASSLGSVRGTDTQYF,TGTGCCAGCAGCTTAGGCTCCGTCCGAGGCACAGATACGCAGTATTTT
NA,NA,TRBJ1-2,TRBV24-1,CATYDRFYGYTF,TGTGCCACCTATGACAGGTTCTATGGCTACACCTTC
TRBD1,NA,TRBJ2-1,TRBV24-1,CATKTSKGAADEQFF,TGTGCCACCAAGACGAGTAAGGGGGCCGCAGATGAGCAGTTCTTC
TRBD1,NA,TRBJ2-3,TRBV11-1,CASSSRDRVTDTQYF,TGTGCCAGCAGCTCCCGGGACAGGGTCACAGATACGCAGTATTTT
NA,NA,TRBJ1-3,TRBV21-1,CASSKGPGRGNTIYF,TGTGCCAGCAGCAAAGGGCCCGGGAGGGGAAACACCATATATTTT
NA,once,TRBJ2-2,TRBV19,CASSIGGPGTSTGELFF,TGTGCCAGTAGTATAGGGGGCCCCGGGACAAGTACCGGGGAGCTGTTTTTT
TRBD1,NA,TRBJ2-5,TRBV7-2,CASGWGQGQETQYF,TGTGCCAGCGGATGGGGACAGGGCCAAGAGACCCAGTACTTC
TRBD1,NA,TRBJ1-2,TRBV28,CASRPQGQGGGYTF,TGTGCCAGCAGACCCCAAGGGCAGGGGGGCGGCTACACCTTC
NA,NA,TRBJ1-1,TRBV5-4,CASSLGLKTEAFF,TGTGCCAGCAGCTTGGGCCTAAAAACTGAAGCTTTCTTT
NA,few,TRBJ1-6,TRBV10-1,CASSELAGAPLHF,TGCGCCAGCAGTGAGCTGGCAGGCGCACCCCTCCACTTT
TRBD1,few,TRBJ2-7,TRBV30,CAWAYRGRDEQYF,TGTGCCTGGGCTTACAGGGGGCGGGACGAGCAGTACTTC
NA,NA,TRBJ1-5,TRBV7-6,CASSFKGLNQPQHF,TGTGCCAGCAGCTTTAAGGGACTCAATCAGCCCCAGCATTTT
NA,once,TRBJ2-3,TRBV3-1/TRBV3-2,CASSQDSGIWSTDTQYF,TGTGCCAGCAGCCAAGATTCGGGAATCTGGAGTACAGATACGCAGTATTTT
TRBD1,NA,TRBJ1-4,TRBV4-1,CASSQPQGVNEKLFF,TGCGCCAGCAGCCAGCCCCAGGGGGTCAATGAAAAACTGTTTTTT
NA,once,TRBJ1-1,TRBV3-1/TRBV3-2,CASQGKGDTEAFF,TGTGCCAGCCAGGGCAAAGGGGACACTGAAGCTTTCTTT
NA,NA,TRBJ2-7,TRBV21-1,CASSHKPDLNYEQYF,TGTGCCAGCAGCCATAAACCCGACTTGAACTACGAGCAGTACTTC
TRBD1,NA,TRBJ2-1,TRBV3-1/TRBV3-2,CASNTGADEQFF,TGTGCCAGCAACACAGGGGCGGATGAGCAGTTCTTC
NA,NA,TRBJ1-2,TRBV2,CASSLATEVYGYTF,TGTGCCAGCAGTTTGGCCACGGAGGTCTATGGCTACACCTTC
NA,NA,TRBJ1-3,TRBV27,CASSQDAGNTIYF,TGTGCCAGCAGTCAGGATGCTGGAAACACCATATATTTT
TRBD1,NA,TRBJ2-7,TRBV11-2,CASSWTGAHYEQYF,TGTGCCAGCAGCTGGACAGGAGCACACTACGAGCAGTACTTC
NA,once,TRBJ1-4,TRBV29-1,CSVVLGPTNEKLFF,TGCAGCGTTGTACTGGGCCCAACTAATGAAAAACTGTTTTTT
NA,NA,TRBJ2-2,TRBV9,CASSVQGSANTGELFF,TGTGCCAGCAGCGTTCAGGGATCCGCGAACACCGGGGAGCTGTTTTTT
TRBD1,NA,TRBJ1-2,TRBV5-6,CASSWDSTFYGYTF,TGTGCCAGCAGCTGGGACAGCACTTTCTATGGCTACACCTTC
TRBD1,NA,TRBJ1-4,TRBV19,CASTSTRGATNEKLFF,TGTGCCAGTACCTCGACCAGGGGGGCAACTAATGAAAAACTGTTTTTT
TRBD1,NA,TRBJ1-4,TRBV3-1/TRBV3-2,CASSQSAREARDRPQEYEKLFF,TGTGCCAGCAGCCAGAGTGCACGAGAGGCTCGGGACAGGCCCCAAGAGTATGAAAAACTGTTTTTT
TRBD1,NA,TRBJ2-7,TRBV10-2,CASREGGRSYEQYF,TGCGCCAGCAGAGAAGGGGGCCGCTCCTACGAGCAGTACTTC
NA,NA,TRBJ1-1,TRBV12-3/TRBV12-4,CASSFRGATEAFF,TGTGCCAGCAGTTTTCGGGGGGCAACTGAAGCTTTCTTT
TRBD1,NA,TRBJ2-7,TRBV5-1,CASSLADRDHEQYF,TGCGCCAGCAGCTTGGCGGACAGGGACCACGAGCAGTACTTC
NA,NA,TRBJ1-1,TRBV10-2,CASSKQGREGTEAFF,TGCGCCAGCAGCAAACAGGGCCGAGAGGGCACTGAAGCTTTCTTT
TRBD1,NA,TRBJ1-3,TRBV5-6,CASSWTTGGYSGNTIYF,TGTGCCAGCAGCTGGACTACAGGGGGCTACTCTGGAAACACCATATATTTT
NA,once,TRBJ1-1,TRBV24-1,CATSDREYTEAFF,TGTGCCACCAGTGATCGGGAATATACTGAAGCTTTCTTT
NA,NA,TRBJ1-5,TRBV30,CAWSVSGDQPQHF,TGTGCCTGGAGTGTTTCGGGAGATCAGCCCCAGCATTTT
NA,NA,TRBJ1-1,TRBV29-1,CSVETGATEAFF,TGCAGCGTTGAGACTGGGGCCACTGAAGCTTTCTTT
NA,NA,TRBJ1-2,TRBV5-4,CASSPPRVEGEYGYTF,TGTGCCAGCTCCCCCCCCCGCGTGGAGGGCGAGTATGGCTACACCTTC
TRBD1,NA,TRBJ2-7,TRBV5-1,CASADRASSYEQYF,TGCGCCAGCGCGGACAGGGCTTCCTCCTACGAGCAGTACTTC
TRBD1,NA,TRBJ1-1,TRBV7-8,CASITPGQGPTEAFF,TGTGCCAGCATCACCCCGGGACAGGGACCTACTGAAGCTTTCTTT
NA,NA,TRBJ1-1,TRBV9,CASSVVQGDGSRAFF,TGTGCCAGCAGCGTAGTTCAGGGTGACGGGTCAAGAGCTTTCTTT
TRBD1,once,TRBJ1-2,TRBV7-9,CASSLARHRGNYGYTF,TGTGCCAGCAGCTTAGCTCGGCACAGGGGCAACTATGGCTACACCTTC
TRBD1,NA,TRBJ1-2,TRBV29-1,CSVEVSRRRGEYYTF,TGCAGCGTTGAAGTTAGTCGGCGCAGGGGGGAATATTACACCTTC